The source of this T cell receptor beta chain is a study of monozygotic twins with inflammatory bowel disease. Donors each gave approximately 2.5 ml of blood. TCRdb reprocessed the 5' RACE reads; each CDR3 protein has one entry and no DNA is given. The sample holds hundreds of thousands of distinct CDR3 sequences. The sample taken for sequencing was blood. The sequence derives from a human donor with ulcerative colitis or Crohn's disease, or a healthy co-twin of an affected twin (not recorded which).

The CDR3 sequence: CASSQDVRTGFKGYTF. The J gene is TRBJ1-2, the V gene TRBV4-1; as DNA is missing, the TRBD1 call by TCRdb cannot be tested. Germline values: CDR1 MGHRA, CDR2 YSYEKL. The CDR3 covers 16 residues.